These 30 T cell receptor beta chains share one sample of origin, sequenced in a study of control samples from healthy donors and cancer patients. Generated by immunoSEQ multiplex PCR, the TCRdb table keeps only in-frame clones and is missing some. Found here are around 100,000 clones, approximately 90% of them singletons; the top ten hold about 8%. The material sequenced was blood. Receptors originate from a man aged 25-40 years in good health.

The chain combines TRBV5-6 with TRBJ2-1; 10 bases agree with TRBD2. The CDR3 spans 17 residues. The V gene's germline CDR1 is SGHDT and CDR2 YYEEEE. V dropped 2 bases and J dropped 9; count of bases not matched to a gene: 14. The CDR3 nucleotides are TGTGCCAGCAGCTTTGGTTCGATGCTAGCGGGAGACAGTGAGCAGTTCTTC. It specifies CASSFGSMLAGDSEQFF.

V gene TRBV28 combines with J gene TRBJ2-7, with TRBD2 matching over 7 bases. The germline CDR1 and CDR2 sequences are MDHEN and SYDVKM. The V gene end was trimmed by 3 bases and the J gene end by 6 bases; junction bases not matched to a gene: 17. There are 17 residues in the CDR3. The chain's CDR3 is CASSFPLKDAGRSEQYF. CDR3 sequence (DNA): TGTGCCAGCAGTTTTCCCCTTAAGGACGCCGGGAGGAGCGAGCAGTACTTC.

This clone was counted only a few times. This sequence joins TRBV7-9 and TRBJ1-3; a weak D match, TRBD1 (5 bases). Per germline, CDR1 SEHNR and CDR2 FQNEAQ (reference sequence). The germline V and J ends were trimmed by 3 bases and 2 bases, with 8 bases remaining between them. This CDR3 spans 14 amino acids. CDR3 DNA sequence: TGTGCCAGCAGCTTGCAAGGGGCTGGAAACACCATATATTTT. Translated, it gives CASSLQGAGNTIYF.

J is TRBJ2-5 and V is TRBV11-2; D may match TRBD1 or TRBD2 (5 bases each). The germline gives CDR1 SGHAT, CDR2 FQNNGV. V was clipped by 1 base and J by 5 bases, with 20 bases between them. The CDR3 runs 17 residues. CDR3 sequence (DNA): TGTGCCAGCAGCTTAGTTCCGGGACCCTCTCGCCGGGAGACCCAGTACTTC. This translates into CASSLVPGPSRRETQYF.

This chain connects TRBV28 to TRBJ2-7; 9 bases map to TRBD1. Per germline, CDR1 MDHEN and CDR2 SYDVKM. The length of the CDR3 is 15 residues. CDR3 protein: CAVRGARDRVYEQYF. The DNA for the CDR3 is TGTGCAGTACGTGGCGCTAGGGACAGGGTTTACGAGCAGTACTTC.

Written as DNA, the CDR3 is TGTGCCAGTAGTCAGGGGGCCCCACCGAATACGCAGTATTTT. This encodes CASSQGAPPNTQYF. The rearrangement links TRBV7-2 to TRBJ2-3, with TRBD1 matching over 8 bases. J gave up 7 bases and V 9 bases, and 12 bases lay outside the gene matches. This CDR3 contains 14 residues. Germline lookup yields CDR1 SGHTA and CDR2 FQGNSA.

This sequence joins TRBV4-3 and TRBJ2-7, with 9 bases matching TRBD2. CDR3 length equals 15 residues. V was clipped by 3 bases and J by 3 bases; unmatched bases: 6. Germline V gives CDR1 LGHNA, CDR2 YSLEER. The CDR3 protein is CASSQRAGGLYEQYF. The CDR3 DNA reads TGCGCCAGCAGCCAGAGAGCGGGGGGCCTCTACGAGCAGTACTTC.

The V call is TRBV6-2 or TRBV6-3, the J call TRBJ1-2; 7 bases are shared with TRBD1. CDR1 MNHEY and CDR2 SVGEGT come from the germline V gene. There are 15 residues in the CDR3. Losses at the gene ends were 4 bases for V and 8 bases for J; bases not matched to a gene: 13. The CDR3: CASSSPFDRAGGYTF. In DNA form, the CDR3 reads TGTGCCAGCAGTTCCCCCTTCGACAGGGCGGGCGGCTACACCTTC.

The CDR3 reads CASSQRGVGRGQETQYF. CDR3 DNA: TGTGCCAGCAGCCAGAGGGGAGTCGGGAGAGGGCAAGAGACCCAGTACTTC. V is TRBV9 and J is TRBJ2-5; D is possibly TRBD2 (6 bases). The CDR3 contains 17 residues. Germline-derived CDR1 and CDR2 are SGDLS and YYNGEE. The germline V and J ends were trimmed by 4 bases and 2 bases, with 21 bases remaining between them.

CDR3 loop: CASSLAFGLKNTEAFF. CDR3 coding DNA: TGTGCCAGCAGCTTGGCCTTTGGACTAAAGAACACTGAAGCTTTCTTT. This chain links TRBV5-6 with TRBJ1-1; no firm D call. Per germline, CDR1 SGHDT and CDR2 YYEEEE. V was clipped by 0 bases and J by 1 base, with 13 bases between them. This CDR3 region has 16 residues.

This clone has only a few counts. The genes are TRBV5-6 and TRBJ2-2; D is uncertain. CDR3 length: 14 amino acids. Per the germline V gene, CDR1 is SGHDT and CDR2 is YYEEEE. Deletions cut 2 bases from V and 3 bases from J, with 8 bases between. Here the CDR3 DNA reads TGTGCCAGCAGCTTTAGGACCTACACCGGGGAGCTGTTTTTT. It specifies CASSFRTYTGELFF. Looking up the rest from reference TRBV5-6 and TRBJ2-2 gives the full variable domain: DAGVTQSPTHLIKTRGQQVTLRCSPKSGHDTVSWYQQALGQGPQFIFQYYEEEERQRGNFPDRFSGHQFPNYSSELNVNALLLGDSALYLCASSFRTYTGELFFGEGSRLTVL.

The chain joins TRBV3-1 (or the pseudogene TRBV3-2) to TRBJ1-2; D unresolved. V was cut by 1 base and J by 4 bases, with 7 bases left in between. This CDR3 comprises 13 residues. The germline gives CDR1 LGHDT, CDR2 YNNKEL (reference sequence). The CDR3 protein is CASSQGATYGYTF. The CDR3 nucleotides are TGTGCCAGCAGCCAAGGGGCAACCTATGGCTACACCTTC.

This clone was recorded only once. The chain uses TRBV24-1 and TRBJ2-2, with a weak D call TRBD1 (5 bases). Trimming took 6 bases from V and 7 from J, leaving 17 bases between them. The germline CDR1 and CDR2 sequences are KGHDR and SFDVKD. This CDR3 has 15 amino acids. The CDR3 DNA is TGTGCCACCAGTCGGACAAACTATAATGGCGGGGAGCTGTTTTTT. Amino acid sequence: CATSRTNYNGGELFF.

The chain links TRBV27 to TRBJ2-4, with TRBD1 as a possible D gene (6 bases). The CDR3 has 17 residues. Germline CDR1 and CDR2: MNHEY and SMNVEV (reference sequence). Trimming stripped 2 bases from V and 0 bases from J, with 14 bases between. This CDR3 reads CASSLRGTSLAKNIQYF. Written as DNA, the CDR3 is TGTGCCAGCAGTTTAAGGGGGACGTCGCTAGCCAAAAACATTCAGTACTTC.

The genes are TRBV7-3 and TRBJ2-1; D uncertain. Trimming cost V 2 bases and J 5 bases, with 7 bases left between them. The CDR3 is made up of 13 amino acids. CDR1 and CDR2 from the germline V gene are SGHTA and FQGTGA. Here the CDR3 DNA reads TGTGCCAGCAGCTTACTGCTCAACAATGAGCAGTTCTTC. As protein: CASSLLLNNEQFF.

The chain uses TRBV24-1 and TRBJ2-7; 7 bases match TRBD2. Looked up from germline, CDR1 is KGHDR and CDR2 is SFDVKD. The V segment lost 7 bases and the J segment 3 bases; nucleotides outside the gene matches: 5. This CDR3 has 13 amino acids. This CDR3 reads CATSTSANYEQYF. In DNA, the CDR3 is TGTGCCACCAGCACTAGCGCCAACTACGAGCAGTACTTC.

The chain carries TRBV6-1 and TRBJ1-1, with TRBD1 identical over 7 bases. The V gene's germline CDR1 is MNHNS and CDR2 SASEGT. CDR3 length equals 15 residues. With V trimmed by 3 bases and J by 4 bases, 8 bases remained unmatched. In DNA, the CDR3 is TGTGCCAGCAGTGACCATATGAACAGGGGCACTGAAGCTTTCTTT. Amino acids: CASSDHMNRGTEAFF.

This rearrangement joins TRBV9 to TRBJ1-2; D call uncertain. Between the trimmed V and J ends, which lost 3 bases and 4 bases, there was a span of 13 bases. The CDR3 has 14 residues. Germline lookup yields CDR1 SGDLS and CDR2 YYNGEE. The CDR3 reads CASSGTGLIYGYTF. The CDR3, as DNA: TGTGCCAGCAGCGGGACCGGGCTTATCTATGGCTACACCTTC.

The CDR3 here is CASSPGTVNEKLFF. CDR3 DNA sequence: TGTGCCAGCAGCCCTGGGACAGTTAATGAAAAACTGTTTTTT. The chain links TRBV7-9 to TRBJ1-4; 7 nucleotides line up with TRBD1. The CDR3 loop spans 14 amino acids. The junction had 4 bases not matched to a gene; V was cut back by 5 bases and J by 4 bases. Germline V gives CDR1 SEHNR, CDR2 FQNEAQ (reference sequence).

This clone was counted between two and nine times. This CDR3 is CASSGIFYGYTF. DNA for the CDR3: TGTGCCAGCAGCGGGATTTTCTATGGCTACACCTTC. This chain links TRBV25-1 with TRBJ1-2; D is ambiguous. CDR3 length: 12 residues. Germline loops: CDR1 MGHDK, CDR2 SYGVNS. V was clipped by 6 bases and J by 4 bases, with 9 bases between them.

The V and J genes are TRBV5-1 and TRBJ1-1; TRBD1 agrees at 7 bases. The CDR3 runs to 15 residues. Trimming took 3 bases from V and 6 from J; bases not matched to a gene: 11. The germline V gene has CDR1 SGHRS and CDR2 YFSETQ. In DNA form, the CDR3 reads TGCGCCAGCAGCTCCCGACAGGGAGTGGGGGCTGAAGCTTTCTTT. Residues: CASSSRQGVGAEAFF. Looking up the rest from reference TRBV5-1 and TRBJ1-1 gives the full variable domain: KAGVTQTPRYLIKTRGQQVTLSCSPISGHRSVSWYQQTPGQGLQFLFEYFSETQRNKGNFPGRFSGRQFSNSRSEMNVSTLELGDSALYLCASSSRQGVGAEAFFGQGTRLTVV.

This clone was detected a few times. This sequence joins TRBV12-2 and TRBJ2-3; the DNA was not compared with TRBD2, the D call given in the table. TRBV12-2 is an annotated pseudogene. This CDR3 is built from 15 residues. CDR3 sequence: CASRLEAGGTDTQYF. The DNA for the CDR3 is TGTGCAAGTCGCTTAGAAGCGGGAGGCACAGATACGCAGTATTTT.

In its sample, this clone was seen a few times. The CDR3 DNA reads TGTGCCAGCAGCCTTAACAATCAGCCCCAGCATTTT. This sequence encodes CASSLNNQPQHF. The chain carries TRBV4-2 and TRBJ1-5; unclear D gene. Between the trimmed V and J ends, which lost 4 bases and 3 bases, there was a span of 4 bases. The CDR3 runs to 12 residues. Germline lookup yields CDR1 LGHNA and CDR2 YNFKEQ.

V usage is TRBV19 and J usage is TRBJ1-2; maybe TRBD1 (5 bases). This CDR3 comprises 13 residues. CDR1 and CDR2 (germline): LNHDA, SQIVND (reference sequence). Between the trimmed V and J ends, which lost 3 bases and 5 bases, there was a span of 10 bases. The CDR3 here is CASSMVQGYGYTF. CDR3 DNA: TGTGCCAGTAGTATGGTCCAGGGATATGGCTACACCTTC. The full variable domain, completed using reference TRBV19 and TRBJ1-2, is DGGITQSPKYLFRKEGQNVTLSCEQNLNHDAMYWYRQDPGQGLRLIYYSQIVNDFQKGDIAEGYSVSREKKESFPLTVTSAQKNPTAFYLCASSMVQGYGYTFGSGTRLTVV.

This chain links TRBV23-1 with TRBJ2-1; TRBD1 might be the D (5 bases). TRBV23-1 is labeled an ORF, and its function is uncertain. The germline V and J ends were trimmed by 4 bases and 3 bases, with 22 bases remaining between them. The CDR3 extends over 18 amino acids. The CDR3 DNA is TGCGCCAGCAGTCCCCGTCACGACAGTCCTGTTTGCTACAATGAGCAGTTCTTC. Protein: CASSPRHDSPVCYNEQFF.

The V and J genes are TRBV19 and TRBJ2-3, with D tentatively TRBD2 (5 bases). The CDR3 is 15 amino acids. In germline, CDR1 is LNHDA, CDR2 SQIVND (reference sequence). V shed 10 bases and J shed 6 bases, with 23 bases lying between them. CDR3 amino acids: CAIGRGGSVLDTQYF. CDR3 bases: TGTGCCATCGGCCGGGGTGGCAGCGTACTGGATACGCAGTATTTT. Based on the CDR3 plus reference TRBV19 and TRBJ2-3, the full variable domain is DGGITQSPKYLFRKEGQNVTLSCEQNLNHDAMYWYRQDPGQGLRLIYYSQIVNDFQKGDIAEGYSVSREKKESFPLTVTSAQKNPTAFYLCAIGRGGSVLDTQYFGPGTRLTVL.

The genes are TRBV6-5 and TRBJ1-1, with D perhaps matching TRBD1 (5 bases). Germline loops: CDR1 MNHEY, CDR2 SVGAGI. The CDR3 is 13 amino acids. Trimming removed 7 bases at V and 1 base at J, with 10 bases between. The CDR3: CASKLDRNTEAFF. CDR3 bases: TGTGCCAGCAAACTTGACAGGAACACTGAAGCTTTCTTT.

Written as DNA, the CDR3 is TGTGCCAGCAGCTTAGGGGGCAGAACGGAGACCCAGTACTTC. Its translation is CASSLGGRTETQYF. The V call is TRBV7-2, the J call TRBJ2-5, with a tentative D call TRBD1 (5 bases). From germline, CDR1 is SGHTA and CDR2 FQGNSA. V was cut by 1 base and J by 5 bases, with 11 bases left in between. The CDR3 is made up of 14 amino acids.

This clone has ten or more counts. The V call is TRBV7-8, the J call TRBJ1-3; D is unresolved. Germline-derived CDR1 and CDR2 are SGHVS and FQNEAQ. The CDR3 consists of 15 residues. The ends were cut back, 0 bases at V and 4 bases at J, with 10 bases in the middle. CDR3 protein: CASSLAVIYGNTIYF. The CDR3 DNA follows: TGTGCCAGCAGCTTAGCGGTGATCTACGGAAACACCATATATTTT.

The chain has TRBV5-5 and TRBJ1-2; the match to TRBD1 covers 8 bases. CDR1 and CDR2 from the germline V gene are SGHKS and YYEKEE (reference sequence). The junction had 7 bases not matched to a gene; V was cut back by 4 bases and J by 2 bases. This CDR3 region has 15 residues. The CDR3 region has the DNA TGTGCCAGCAGCCCTGGCGACAGGGGAAACTATGGCTACACCTTC. Encoded protein: CASSPGDRGNYGYTF. The full variable domain, in which reference TRBV5-5 and TRBJ1-2 provide the parts outside the CDR3, is DAGVTQSPTHLIKTRGQQVTLRCSPISGHKSVSWYQQVLGQGPQFIFQYYEKEERGRGNFPDRFSARQFPNYSSELNVNALLLGDSALYLCASSPGDRGNYGYTFGSGTRLTVV.